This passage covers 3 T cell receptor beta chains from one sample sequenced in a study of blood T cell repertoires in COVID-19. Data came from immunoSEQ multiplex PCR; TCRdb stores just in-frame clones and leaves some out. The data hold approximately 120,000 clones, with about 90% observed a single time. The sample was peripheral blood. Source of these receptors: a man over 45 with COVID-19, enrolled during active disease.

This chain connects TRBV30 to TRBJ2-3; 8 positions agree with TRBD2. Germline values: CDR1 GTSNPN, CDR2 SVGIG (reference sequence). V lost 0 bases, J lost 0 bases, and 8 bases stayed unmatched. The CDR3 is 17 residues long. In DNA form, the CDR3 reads TGTGCCTGGAGTGTAGCGGGAGTACCTTCTAGCACAGATACGCAGTATTTT. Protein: CAWSVAGVPSSTDTQYF.

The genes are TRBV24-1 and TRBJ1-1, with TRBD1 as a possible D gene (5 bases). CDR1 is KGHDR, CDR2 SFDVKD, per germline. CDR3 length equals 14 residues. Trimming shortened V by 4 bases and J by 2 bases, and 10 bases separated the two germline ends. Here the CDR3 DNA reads TGTGCCACCAGTGAGTCAGGGCCAAACACTGAAGCTTTCTTT. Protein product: CATSESGPNTEAFF.

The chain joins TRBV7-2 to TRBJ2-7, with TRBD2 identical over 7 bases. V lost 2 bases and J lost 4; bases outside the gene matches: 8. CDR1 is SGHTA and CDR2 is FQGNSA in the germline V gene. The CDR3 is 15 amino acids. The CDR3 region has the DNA TGTGCCAGCAGCTTATCGGCTAGCGGAGGTTACGAGCAGTACTTC. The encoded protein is CASSLSASGGYEQYF.